The clone carrying this T cell receptor beta chain came up many times. Antigen: not known. These data originate in a study of T-cell reconstitution after alpha-beta-depleted transplantation in children. Findings and limits, study-wide: In patients about two months after transplant, alpha-beta T cells reportedly arose from several hundred expanded graft clones. It was surviving recipient T cells and thymic progenitors that gave some patients high TCRbeta diversity at day 60.

A TCRbeta library incorporating unique molecular identifiers was prepared. TCRdb re-called the PCR reads through MiXCR, storing one row per CDR3 protein. Of around 490,000 distinct CDR3 sequences in the sample, over 10% were seen once. The CDR3 is made up of 16 amino acids. Germline values: CDR1 LGHNA, CDR2 YNFKEQ. V was pared by 5 bases and J by 3 bases, with 10 bases of the junction left unmatched. The receptor was derived from a female patient between 2 and 15 years old who had a stem cell transplant for aplastic anemia, so the T cells may come from the graft donor. Material: PBMCs, mostly from graft donor cells, obtained 180 days after TCRalphabeta/CD19-depleted stem cell transplant. The chain recombines TRBV4-2 with TRBJ2-7; TRBD2 matches 10 bases. Here the CDR3 DNA reads TGTGCCAGCAGCGTCTCCGGACTAGCGGCTAACTACGAGCAGTACTTC. It codes for CASSVSGLAANYEQYF.